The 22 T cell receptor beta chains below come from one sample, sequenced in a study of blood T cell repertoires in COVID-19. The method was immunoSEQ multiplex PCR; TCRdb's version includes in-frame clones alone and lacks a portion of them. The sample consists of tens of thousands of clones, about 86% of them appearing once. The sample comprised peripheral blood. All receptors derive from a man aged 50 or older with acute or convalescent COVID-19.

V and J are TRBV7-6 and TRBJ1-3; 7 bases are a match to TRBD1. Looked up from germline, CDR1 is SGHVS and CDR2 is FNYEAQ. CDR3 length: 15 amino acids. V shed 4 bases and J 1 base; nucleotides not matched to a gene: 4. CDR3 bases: TGTGCCAGCAGCTCAAGGGGGCGATCTGGAAACACCATATATTTT. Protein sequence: CASSSRGRSGNTIYF.

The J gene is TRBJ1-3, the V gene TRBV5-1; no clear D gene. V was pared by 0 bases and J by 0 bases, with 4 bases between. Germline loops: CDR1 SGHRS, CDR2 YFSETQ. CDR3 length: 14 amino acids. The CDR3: CASSLGSSGNTIYF. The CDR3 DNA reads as TGCGCCAGCAGCTTGGGCAGCTCTGGAAACACCATATATTTT.

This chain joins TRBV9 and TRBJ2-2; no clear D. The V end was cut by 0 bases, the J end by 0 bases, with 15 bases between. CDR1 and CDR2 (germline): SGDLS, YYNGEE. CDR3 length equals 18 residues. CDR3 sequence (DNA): TGTGCCAGCAGCGTAGGCGGCCTCTCCCTTGCGAACACCGGGGAGCTGTTTTTT. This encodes CASSVGGLSLANTGELFF. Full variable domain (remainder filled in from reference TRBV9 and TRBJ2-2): DSGVTQTPKHLITATGQRVTLRCSPRSGDLSVYWYQQSLDQGLQFLIQYYNGEERAKGNILERFSAQQFPDLHSELNLSSLELGDSALYFCASSVGGLSLANTGELFFGEGSRLTVL.

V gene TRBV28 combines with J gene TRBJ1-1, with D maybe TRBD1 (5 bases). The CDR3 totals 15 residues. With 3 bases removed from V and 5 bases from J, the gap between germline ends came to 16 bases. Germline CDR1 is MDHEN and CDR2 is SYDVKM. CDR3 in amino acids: CASSFRTQRGTEAFF. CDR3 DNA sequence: TGTGCCAGCAGTTTTCGTACCCAGCGGGGGACTGAAGCTTTCTTT.

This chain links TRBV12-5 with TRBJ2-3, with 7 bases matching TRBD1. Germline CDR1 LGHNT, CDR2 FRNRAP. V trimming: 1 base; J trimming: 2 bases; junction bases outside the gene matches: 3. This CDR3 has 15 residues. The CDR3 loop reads CASGLGQGNTDTQYF. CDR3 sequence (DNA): TGTGCTAGTGGTTTGGGACAGGGAAACACAGATACGCAGTATTTT.

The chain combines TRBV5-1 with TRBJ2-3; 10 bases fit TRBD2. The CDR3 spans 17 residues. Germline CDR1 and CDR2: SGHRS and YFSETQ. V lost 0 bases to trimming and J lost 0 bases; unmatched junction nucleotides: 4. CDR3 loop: CASSLEASGGSTDTQYF. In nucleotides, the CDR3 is TGCGCCAGCAGCTTGGAGGCTAGCGGGGGCAGCACAGATACGCAGTATTTT.

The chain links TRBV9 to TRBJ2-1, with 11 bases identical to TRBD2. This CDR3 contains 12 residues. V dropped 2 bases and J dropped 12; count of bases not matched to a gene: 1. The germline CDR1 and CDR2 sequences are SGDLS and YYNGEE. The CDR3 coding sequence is TGTGCCAGCAGCGTTAGCGGGGGGGGGCAGTTCTTC. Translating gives CASSVSGGGQFF.

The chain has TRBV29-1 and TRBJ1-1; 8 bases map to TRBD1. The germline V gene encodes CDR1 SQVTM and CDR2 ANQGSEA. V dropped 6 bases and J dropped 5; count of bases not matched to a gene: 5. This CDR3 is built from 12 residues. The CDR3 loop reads CSVQTGGTEAFF. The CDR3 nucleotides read TGCAGCGTACAAACAGGGGGAACTGAAGCTTTCTTT.

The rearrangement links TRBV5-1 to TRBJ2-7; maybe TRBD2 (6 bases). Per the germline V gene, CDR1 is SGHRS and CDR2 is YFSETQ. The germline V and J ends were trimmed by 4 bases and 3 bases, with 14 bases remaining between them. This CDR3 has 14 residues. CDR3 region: CASSHGSVNYEQYF. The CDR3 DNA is TGCGCCAGCAGCCACGGGAGTGTGAACTACGAGCAGTACTTC.

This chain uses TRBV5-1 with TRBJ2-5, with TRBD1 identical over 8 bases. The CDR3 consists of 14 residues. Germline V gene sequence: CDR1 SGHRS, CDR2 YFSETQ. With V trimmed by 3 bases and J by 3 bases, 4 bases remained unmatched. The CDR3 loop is CASSSRGPEETQYF. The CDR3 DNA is TGCGCCAGCAGCTCCAGGGGGCCCGAAGAGACCCAGTACTTC.

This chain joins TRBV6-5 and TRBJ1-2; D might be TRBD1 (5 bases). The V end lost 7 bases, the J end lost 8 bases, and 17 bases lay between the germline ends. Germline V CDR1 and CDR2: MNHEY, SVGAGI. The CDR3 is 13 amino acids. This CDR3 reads CASTPNGQGGYTF. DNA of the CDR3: TGTGCCAGCACCCCAAATGGGCAGGGCGGCTACACCTTC.

The CDR3 nucleotides are TGTGCCAGCAGCCAAGTCAGAAGCGAGCAGTACTTC. This encodes CASSQVRSEQYF. This chain connects TRBV3-1 (or the pseudogene TRBV3-2) to TRBJ2-7; D is unclear. With 1 base removed from V and 6 bases from J, the gap between germline ends came to 7 bases. Germline V CDR1 and CDR2: LGHDT, YNNKEL (reference sequence). This CDR3 contains 12 residues.

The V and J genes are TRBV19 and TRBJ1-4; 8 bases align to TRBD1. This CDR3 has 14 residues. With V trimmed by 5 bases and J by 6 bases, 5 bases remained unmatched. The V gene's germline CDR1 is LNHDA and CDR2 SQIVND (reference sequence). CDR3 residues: CASSSTGVDEKLFF. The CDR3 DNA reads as TGTGCCAGTAGTTCGACAGGGGTCGATGAAAAACTGTTTTTT.

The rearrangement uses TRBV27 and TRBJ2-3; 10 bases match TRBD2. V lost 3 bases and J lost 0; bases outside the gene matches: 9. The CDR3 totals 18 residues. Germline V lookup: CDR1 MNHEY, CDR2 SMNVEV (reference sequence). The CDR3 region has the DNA TGTGCCAGCAGTTTGCAGGCTAGCGGGGGACTTAGCACAGATACGCAGTATTTT. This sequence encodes CASSLQASGGLSTDTQYF.

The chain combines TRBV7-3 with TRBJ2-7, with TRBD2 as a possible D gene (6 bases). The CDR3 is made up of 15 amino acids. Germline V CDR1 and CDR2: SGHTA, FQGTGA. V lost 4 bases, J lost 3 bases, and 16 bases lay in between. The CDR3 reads CASSSFGTSNYEQYF. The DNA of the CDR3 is TGTGCCAGCAGCTCCTTCGGGACTTCGAACTACGAGCAGTACTTC.

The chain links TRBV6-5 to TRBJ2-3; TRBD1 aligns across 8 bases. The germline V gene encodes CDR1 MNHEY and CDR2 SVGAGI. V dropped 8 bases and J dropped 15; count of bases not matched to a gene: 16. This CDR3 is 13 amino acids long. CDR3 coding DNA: TGTGCCAGCGGCGGGTTCGACAGGGGAGTTTCTTATTTT. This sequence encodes CASGGFDRGVSYF.

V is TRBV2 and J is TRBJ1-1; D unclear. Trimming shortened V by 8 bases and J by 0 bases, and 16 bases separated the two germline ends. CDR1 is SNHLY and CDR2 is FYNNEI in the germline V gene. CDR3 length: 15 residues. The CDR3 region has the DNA TGTGCCAGCCCGACGGGGTCCAGTTTGAACACTGAAGCTTTCTTT. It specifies CASPTGSSLNTEAFF.

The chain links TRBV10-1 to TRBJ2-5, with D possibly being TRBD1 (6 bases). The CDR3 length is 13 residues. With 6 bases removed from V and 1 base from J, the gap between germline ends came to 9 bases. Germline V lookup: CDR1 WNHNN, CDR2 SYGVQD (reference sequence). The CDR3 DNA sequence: TGCGCCAGCAGCAGGACAGCCCAAGAGACCCAGTACTTC. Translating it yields CASSRTAQETQYF.

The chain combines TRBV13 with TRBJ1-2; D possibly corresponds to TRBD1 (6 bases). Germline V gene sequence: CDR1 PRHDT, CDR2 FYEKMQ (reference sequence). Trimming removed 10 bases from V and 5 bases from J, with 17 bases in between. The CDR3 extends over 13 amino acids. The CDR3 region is CATQRTADYGYTF. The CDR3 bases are TGTGCCACCCAACGGACAGCCGATTATGGCTACACCTTC. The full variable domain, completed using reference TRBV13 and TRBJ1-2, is AAGVIQSPRHLIKEKRETATLKCYPIPRHDTVYWYQQGPGQDPQFLISFYEKMQSDKGSIPDRFSAQQFSDYHSELNMSSLELGDSALYFCATQRTADYGYTFGSGTRLTVV.

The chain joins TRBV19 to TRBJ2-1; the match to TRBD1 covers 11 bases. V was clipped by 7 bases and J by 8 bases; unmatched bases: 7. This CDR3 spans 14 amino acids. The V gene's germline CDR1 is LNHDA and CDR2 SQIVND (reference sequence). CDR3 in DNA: TGTGCCAGTACCCCGGACAGGGGGCTCGATGAGCAGTTCTTC. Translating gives CASTPDRGLDEQFF.

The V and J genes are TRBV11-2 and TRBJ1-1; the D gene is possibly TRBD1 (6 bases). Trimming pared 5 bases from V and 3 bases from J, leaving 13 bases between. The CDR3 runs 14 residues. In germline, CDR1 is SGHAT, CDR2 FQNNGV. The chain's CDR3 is CASSPRQVYTEAFF. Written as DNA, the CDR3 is TGTGCCAGCAGCCCCCGACAGGTATACACTGAAGCTTTCTTT.

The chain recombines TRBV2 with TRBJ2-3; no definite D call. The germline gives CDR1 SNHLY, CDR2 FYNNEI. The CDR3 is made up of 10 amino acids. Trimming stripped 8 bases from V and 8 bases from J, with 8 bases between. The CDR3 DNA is TGTGCCAGCGCTGGCGGTACGCAGTATTTT. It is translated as CASAGGTQYF.